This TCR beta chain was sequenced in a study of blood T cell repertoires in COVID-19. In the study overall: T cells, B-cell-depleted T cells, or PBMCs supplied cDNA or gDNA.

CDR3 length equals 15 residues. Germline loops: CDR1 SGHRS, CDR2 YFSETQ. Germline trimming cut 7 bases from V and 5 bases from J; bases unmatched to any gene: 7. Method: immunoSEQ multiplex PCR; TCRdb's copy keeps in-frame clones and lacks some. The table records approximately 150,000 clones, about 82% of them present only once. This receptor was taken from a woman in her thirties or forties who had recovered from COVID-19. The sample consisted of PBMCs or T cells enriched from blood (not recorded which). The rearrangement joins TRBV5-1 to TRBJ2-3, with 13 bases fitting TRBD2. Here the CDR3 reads CASSRLAGGGDTQYF. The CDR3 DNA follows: TGCGCCAGCTCGAGACTAGCGGGGGGAGGAGATACGCAGTATTTT. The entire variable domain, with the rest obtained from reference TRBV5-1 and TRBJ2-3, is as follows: KAGVTQTPRYLIKTRGQQVTLSCSPISGHRSVSWYQQTPGQGLQFLFEYFSETQRNKGNFPGRFSGRQFSNSRSEMNVSTLELGDSALYLCASSRLAGGGDTQYFGPGTRLTVL.